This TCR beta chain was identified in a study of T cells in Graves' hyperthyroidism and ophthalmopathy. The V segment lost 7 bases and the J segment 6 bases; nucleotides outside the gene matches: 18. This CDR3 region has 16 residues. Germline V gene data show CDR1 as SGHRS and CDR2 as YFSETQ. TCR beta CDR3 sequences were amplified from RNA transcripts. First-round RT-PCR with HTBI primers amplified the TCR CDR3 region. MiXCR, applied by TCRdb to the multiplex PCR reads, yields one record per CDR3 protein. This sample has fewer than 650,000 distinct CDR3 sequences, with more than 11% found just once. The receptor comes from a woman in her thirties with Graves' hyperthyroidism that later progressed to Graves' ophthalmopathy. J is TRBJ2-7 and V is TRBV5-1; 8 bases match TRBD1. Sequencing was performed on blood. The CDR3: CASGLTGAPPEGEQYF. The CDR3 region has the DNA TGCGCCAGCGGACTGACAGGGGCCCCGCCTGAGGGCGAGCAGTACTTC.